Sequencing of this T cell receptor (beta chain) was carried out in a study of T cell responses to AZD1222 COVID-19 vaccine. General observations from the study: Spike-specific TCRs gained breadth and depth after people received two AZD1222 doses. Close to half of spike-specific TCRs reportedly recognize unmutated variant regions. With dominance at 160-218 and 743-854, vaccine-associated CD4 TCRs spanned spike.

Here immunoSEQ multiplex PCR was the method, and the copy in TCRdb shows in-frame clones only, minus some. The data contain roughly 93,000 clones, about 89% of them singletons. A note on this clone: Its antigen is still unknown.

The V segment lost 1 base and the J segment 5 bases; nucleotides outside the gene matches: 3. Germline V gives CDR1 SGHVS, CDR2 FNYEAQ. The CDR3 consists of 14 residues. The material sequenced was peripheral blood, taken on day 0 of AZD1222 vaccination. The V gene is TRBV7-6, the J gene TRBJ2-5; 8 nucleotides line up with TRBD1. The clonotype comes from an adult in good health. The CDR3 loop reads CASSLGTGKETQYF. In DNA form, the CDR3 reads TGTGCCAGCAGCTTAGGGACAGGGAAGGAGACCCAGTACTTC.